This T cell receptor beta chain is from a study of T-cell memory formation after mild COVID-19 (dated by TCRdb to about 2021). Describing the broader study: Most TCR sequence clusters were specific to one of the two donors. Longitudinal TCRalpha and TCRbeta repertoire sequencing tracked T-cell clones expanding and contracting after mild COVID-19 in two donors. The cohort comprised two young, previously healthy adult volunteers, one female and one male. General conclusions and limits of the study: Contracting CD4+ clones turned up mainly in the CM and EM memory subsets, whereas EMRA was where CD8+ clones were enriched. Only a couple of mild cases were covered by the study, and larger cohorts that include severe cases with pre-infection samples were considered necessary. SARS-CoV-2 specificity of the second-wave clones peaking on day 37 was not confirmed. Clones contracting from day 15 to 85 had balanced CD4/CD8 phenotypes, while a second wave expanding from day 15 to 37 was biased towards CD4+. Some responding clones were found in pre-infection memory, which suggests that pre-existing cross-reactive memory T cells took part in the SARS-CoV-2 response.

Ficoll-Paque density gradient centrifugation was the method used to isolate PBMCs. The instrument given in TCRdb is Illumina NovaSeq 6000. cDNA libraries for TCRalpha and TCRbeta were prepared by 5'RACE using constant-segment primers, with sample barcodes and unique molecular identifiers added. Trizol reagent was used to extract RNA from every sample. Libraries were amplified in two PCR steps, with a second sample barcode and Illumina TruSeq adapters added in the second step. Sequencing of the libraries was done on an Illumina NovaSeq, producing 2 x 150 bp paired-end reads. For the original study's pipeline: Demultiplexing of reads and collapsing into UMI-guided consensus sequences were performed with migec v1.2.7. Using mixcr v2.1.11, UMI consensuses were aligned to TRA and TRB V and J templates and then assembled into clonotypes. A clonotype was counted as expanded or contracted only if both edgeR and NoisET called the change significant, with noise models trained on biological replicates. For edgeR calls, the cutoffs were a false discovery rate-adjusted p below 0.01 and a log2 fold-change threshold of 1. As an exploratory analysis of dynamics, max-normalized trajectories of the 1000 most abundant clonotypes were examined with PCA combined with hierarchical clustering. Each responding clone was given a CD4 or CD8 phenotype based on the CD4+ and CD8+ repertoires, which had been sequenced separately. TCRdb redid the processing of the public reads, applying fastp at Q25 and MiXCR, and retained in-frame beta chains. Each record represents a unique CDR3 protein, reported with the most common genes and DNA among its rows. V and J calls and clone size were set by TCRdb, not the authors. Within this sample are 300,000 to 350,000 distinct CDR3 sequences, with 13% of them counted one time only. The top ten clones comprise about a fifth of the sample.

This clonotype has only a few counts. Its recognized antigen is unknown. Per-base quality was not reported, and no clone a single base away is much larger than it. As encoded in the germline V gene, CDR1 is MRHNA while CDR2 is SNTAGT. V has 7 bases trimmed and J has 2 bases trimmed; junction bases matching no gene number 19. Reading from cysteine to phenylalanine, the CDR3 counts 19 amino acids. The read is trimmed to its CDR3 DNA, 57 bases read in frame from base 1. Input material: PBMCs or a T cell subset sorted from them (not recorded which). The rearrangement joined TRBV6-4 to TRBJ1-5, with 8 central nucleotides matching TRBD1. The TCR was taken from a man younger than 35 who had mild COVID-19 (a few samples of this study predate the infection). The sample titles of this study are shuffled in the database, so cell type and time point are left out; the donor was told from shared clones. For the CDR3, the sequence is CASISVRTGSGLGNQPQHF. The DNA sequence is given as TGTGCCAGCATATCAGTGAGGACAGGGAGCGGTTTGGGCAATCAGCCCCAGCATTTT.